A selection of T cell receptor beta chains follows, all from one sample in a study of T-cell reconstitution after alpha-beta-depleted transplantation in children. MiXCR, applied by TCRdb to the PCR reads, yields one record per CDR3 protein. The table lists fewer than 550,000 distinct CDR3 sequences, around 9.9% of them singletons. The material sequenced was PBMCs from the stem cell graft donor, taken from the stem cell graft. The receptors derive from a human donor who donated a stem cell graft to a child with acute myeloid leukemia. CDR3s leave out the opening cysteine and the closing phenylalanine or tryptophan. Fields, in order: V gene, CDR3 length, J gene, CDR3 protein.

v_gene: TRBV20-1
len: 11
j_gene: TRBJ2-5
CDR3aa: SARDPGGQAQY

v_gene: TRBV12-3/TRBV12-4
len: 15
j_gene: TRBJ2-1
CDR3aa: ASSPNSLAGGYNEQF

v_gene: TRBV27
len: 16
j_gene: TRBJ2-6
CDR3aa: ASNPRTGVRSGANVLT

v_gene: TRBV29-1
len: 13
j_gene: TRBJ2-3
CDR3aa: SYLLTATSTDTQY

v_gene: TRBV11-2
len: 17
j_gene: TRBJ2-6
CDR3aa: ASSPIAGDRTSGANVLT

v_gene: TRBV7-2
len: 11
j_gene: TRBJ2-1
CDR3aa: ASSWNRYNEQF

v_gene: TRBV9
len: 14
j_gene: TRBJ2-7
CDR3aa: ASSPGNSGRSYEQY

v_gene: TRBV20-1
len: 12
j_gene: TRBJ2-3
CDR3aa: SARDRSGGDTQY

v_gene: TRBV6-2/TRBV6-3
len: 12
j_gene: TRBJ2-7
CDR3aa: ASSFGGYSYEQY

v_gene: TRBV6-2/TRBV6-3
len: 14
j_gene: TRBJ2-1
CDR3aa: ASSYSGGGRYNEQF

v_gene: TRBV20-1
len: 10
j_gene: TRBJ2-3
CDR3aa: SAKLAYHTQY

v_gene: TRBV20-1
len: 13
j_gene: TRBJ2-1
CDR3aa: SARDPGISYNEQF

v_gene: TRBV10-3
len: 10
j_gene: TRBJ2-7
CDR3aa: AISVNGYEQY

v_gene: TRBV5-1
len: 17
j_gene: TRBJ2-4
CDR3aa: ASSLAKADRAFAKNIQY

v_gene: TRBV7-2
len: 11
j_gene: TRBJ1-6
CDR3aa: ASSLNPNSPLH

v_gene: TRBV18
len: 15
j_gene: TRBJ2-1
CDR3aa: ASSAGTSGLSYNEQF

v_gene: TRBV29-1
len: 8
j_gene: TRBJ2-1
CDR3aa: SVGTDEQF

v_gene: TRBV12-3/TRBV12-4
len: 15
j_gene: TRBJ2-2
CDR3aa: ASSLGTRLVNTGELF

v_gene: TRBV12-3/TRBV12-4
len: 14
j_gene: TRBJ1-4
CDR3aa: ASSSLRGRGGEKLF

v_gene: TRBV25-1
len: 11
j_gene: TRBJ2-3
CDR3aa: ATGAIGTDTQY